The 14 T cell receptor beta chains below all came from one sample that was sequenced in a study of T cells in Graves' hyperthyroidism and ophthalmopathy. Amplification yielded TCR beta CDR3 regions, with RNA transcripts as the source. The TCR CDR3 first-round RT-PCR relied on the HTBI primer set. TCRdb independently ran MiXCR on the multiplex PCR reads; one entry per CDR3 protein. The table shows roughly 350,000 distinct CDR3 sequences, with around 14% occurring only once. Sequenced material: blood. Receptor source: a woman in her 30s with Graves' hyperthyroidism.

The rearrangement uses TRBV9 and TRBJ2-2, with 12 bases aligning to TRBD2. Germline CDR1 and CDR2: SGDLS and YYNGEE. Unmatched junction bases numbered 3, after V lost 0 bases and J lost 0 bases. The CDR3 runs to 18 residues. DNA of the CDR3: TGTGCCAGCAGCGTAGCTCTAGCGGGAGGGCCGAACACCGGGGAGCTGTTTTTT. Amino acids: CASSVALAGGPNTGELFF.

The chain uses TRBV4-2 and TRBJ2-1; D call uncertain. V was clipped by 2 bases and J by 0 bases, with 17 bases between them. The CDR3 sequence is 18 residues long. Germline CDR1 LGHNA, CDR2 YNFKEQ. The CDR3 DNA follows: TGTGCCAGCAGCCAACTGGCTTCCGGTGTAAGCTCCTACAATGAGCAGTTCTTC. Translated, it gives CASSQLASGVSSYNEQFF.

The gene calls are TRBV5-1 and TRBJ1-1; TRBD1 matches at 7 bases. The CDR3 length is 14 residues. V gave up 4 bases and J gave up 3 bases; unmatched junction bases: 6. Germline lookup yields CDR1 SGHRS and CDR2 YFSETQ. CDR3 region: CASSQGGRDTEAFF. The CDR3 DNA reads as TGCGCCAGCAGCCAGGGGGGCCGGGACACTGAAGCTTTCTTT.

This clonotype was seen repeatedly, ten times or more. The chain uses TRBV20-1 and TRBJ2-3, with 9 bases identical to TRBD1. The ends lost 5 bases at V and 2 bases at J; junction bases unmatched: 8. The germline CDR1 and CDR2 sequences are DFQATT and SNEGSKA (reference sequence). The CDR3 length is 15 residues. CDR3 sequence reads: CSARTGGAFTDTQYF. CDR3 bases: TGCAGTGCTCGTACAGGGGGCGCGTTCACAGATACGCAGTATTTT.

The rearrangement joins TRBV7-9 to TRBJ2-2; D not resolved. Trimming cost V 5 bases and J 6 bases, with 10 bases left between them. This CDR3 comprises 13 residues. Germline CDR1 reads SEHNR; CDR2 reads FQNEAQ (reference sequence). CDR3 DNA sequence: TGTGCCAGCAGCCCATTTAACCCCGGGGAGCTGTTTTTT. The encoded protein is CASSPFNPGELFF.

This rearrangement joins TRBV6-1 to TRBJ1-4, with D maybe TRBD1 (5 bases). This CDR3 comprises 14 residues. Germline CDR1 and CDR2: MNHNS and SASEGT. Trimming removed 6 bases from V and 7 bases from J, with 15 bases in between. CDR3 in DNA: TGTGCCAGCAGCCCAGGGTCGGGTAGTGAAAAACTGTTTTTT. This gives the protein CASSPGSGSEKLFF.

This clonotype was found a few times. The J gene is TRBJ2-1, the V gene TRBV11-2; D unresolved. The germline CDR1 and CDR2 sequences are SGHAT and FQNNGV. This CDR3 has 12 residues. The V end was cut by 1 base, the J end by 5 bases, with 3 bases between. In DNA form, the CDR3 reads TGTGCCAGCAGCTTAGCACACAATGAGCAGTTCTTC. Translation gives CASSLAHNEQFF.

This clonotype has ten or more counts. The chain employs TRBV7-8 and TRBJ1-4; 7 bases are shared with TRBD1. CDR1 is SGHVS, CDR2 FQNEAQ, per germline. V lost 3 bases to trimming and J lost 7 bases; unmatched junction nucleotides: 11. This CDR3 contains 16 residues. CDR3 sequence (DNA): TGTGCCAGCAGCTTGGGGATGACAGGGCTTTTTGAAAAACTGTTTTTT. Protein sequence: CASSLGMTGLFEKLFF.

Ten or more counts support this clonotype. J is TRBJ1-1 and V is TRBV2; D gene uncertain. The CDR3 totals 13 residues. Trimming shortened V by 3 bases and J by 3 bases, and 8 bases separated the two germline ends. Looked up from germline, CDR1 is SNHLY and CDR2 is FYNNEI. The CDR3 DNA sequence: TGTGCCAGCAGTGAGATGGGATACACTGAAGCTTTCTTT. It yields the protein CASSEMGYTEAFF.

The V gene is TRBV4-2, the J gene TRBJ2-1; TRBD2 matches at 8 bases. This CDR3 spans 16 amino acids. Germline CDR1 LGHNA, CDR2 YNFKEQ. The ends lost 0 bases at V and 8 bases at J; junction bases unmatched: 9. The CDR3: CASSQDRSGSSHEQFF. The DNA of the CDR3 is TGTGCCAGCAGCCAAGATCGGAGCGGGAGTAGCCATGAGCAGTTCTTC.

The gene calls are TRBV5-5 and TRBJ2-5; 10 nucleotides align to TRBD1. This CDR3 spans 14 amino acids. From germline, CDR1 is SGHKS and CDR2 YYEKEE (reference sequence). Trimming removed 7 bases from V and 1 base from J; junction bases left unmatched: 4. CDR3 in amino acids: CASETGGGQETQYF. CDR3 bases: TGTGCCAGCGAGACAGGGGGCGGCCAAGAGACCCAGTACTTC. Together with reference TRBV5-5 and TRBJ2-5, the CDR3 gives the full variable domain: DAGVTQSPTHLIKTRGQQVTLRCSPISGHKSVSWYQQVLGQGPQFIFQYYEKEERGRGNFPDRFSARQFPNYSSELNVNALLLGDSALYLCASETGGGQETQYFGPGTRLLVL.

This clonotype has at least ten counts. The chain has TRBV5-1 and TRBJ2-6, with D perhaps matching TRBD1 (5 bases). V gave up 3 bases and J gave up 4 bases, with 17 bases separating them. CDR1 and CDR2 (germline): SGHRS, YFSETQ. The CDR3 totals 17 residues. This CDR3 reads CASSSQGTSAGANVLTF. The CDR3 DNA follows: TGCGCCAGCAGCTCTCAGGGAACCTCTGCCGGGGCCAACGTCCTGACTTTC.

The CDR3 here is CASSSTVPNTGELFF. The CDR3, as DNA: TGCGCCAGCAGCTCGACAGTCCCGAACACCGGGGAGCTGTTTTTT. J is TRBJ2-2 and V is TRBV5-1; the D gene is possibly TRBD1 (5 bases). There are 15 residues in the CDR3. Trimming cost V 3 bases and J 0 bases, with 9 bases left between them. Germline V gene data show CDR1 as SGHRS and CDR2 as YFSETQ.

This clonotype was picked up a small number of times. The CDR3 here is CARARERTYEQFF. DNA for the CDR3: TGTGCCCGAGCACGAGAAAGGACCTATGAGCAGTTCTTC. This chain uses TRBV6-1 with TRBJ2-1; D remains ambiguous. V was trimmed by 11 bases and J by 8 bases, leaving 19 bases between them. The germline V gene has CDR1 MNHNS and CDR2 SASEGT. The CDR3 has 13 residues.